This TCR beta chain is from a study of OX40 agonist ivuxolimab in advanced cancers. Study information: Ivuxolimab was administered intravenously to patients at 0.01 to 10 mg/kg every 2 weeks.

V was shortened by 6 bases and J by 1 base, with 19 bases between the two germline ends. Germline-derived CDR1 and CDR2 are SNHLY and FYNNEI. The CDR3 loop spans 16 amino acids. This clone came up a few times. Collection of blood occurred at baseline, at cycle 4 day 1, and at cycle 7 day 1. Sequencing used immunoSEQ multiplex PCR; TCRdb keeps in-frame clones, though not all of them. The repertoire includes over 35,000 clones, less than 85% of them detected once, and around 4.2% sits in the top ten. The source is an adult with an advanced solid tumor such as melanoma, head and neck, liver or kidney cancer. This chain links TRBV2 with TRBJ2-7, with a tentative D call TRBD2 (7 bases). The material sequenced was CD4+ or CD8+ T cells sorted from blood, taken in a trial of the OX40 agonist ivuxolimab. CDR3 in amino acids: CASRGFGGGKSYEQYF. In DNA, the CDR3 is TGTGCCAGCAGGGGGTTCGGCGGGGGCAAATCCTACGAGCAGTACTTC.